This TCR beta chain derives from a study of long-term antiretroviral therapy in people with HIV. With regard to this clone: Antigen: not known. This CDR3 is also generated by other DNA sequences in the sample.

The study's findings and limits: The study collected no data on ART adherence, viral resistance or therapy changes. With ART, diversity went up but was still lower than in transplant donor controls.

Investigators performed immunoSEQ version v3.0 at survey level. Sequenced by immunoSEQ multiplex PCR; TCRdb stores in-frame clones only, minus some. This sample yields 20,000 or so clones, of which 75% to 85% are seen a single time; about 18% belongs to the top ten. Ahead of DNA extraction, samples held roughly 1-11 million cryopreserved PBMC each. Germline CDR1 is SEHNR and CDR2 is FQNEAQ (reference sequence). The CDR3 contains 12 residues. With 5 bases removed from V and 3 bases from J, the gap between germline ends came to 7 bases. The sample was unsorted PBMCs, taken 0.1 years before starting antiretroviral therapy. This receptor was taken from a man younger than 35 with HIV. This chain uses TRBV7-9 with TRBJ1-1; no reliable D call. The CDR3 is CASSPEDTEAFF. CDR3 DNA: TGTGCCAGCAGCCCAGAGGACACTGAAGCTTTCTTT.